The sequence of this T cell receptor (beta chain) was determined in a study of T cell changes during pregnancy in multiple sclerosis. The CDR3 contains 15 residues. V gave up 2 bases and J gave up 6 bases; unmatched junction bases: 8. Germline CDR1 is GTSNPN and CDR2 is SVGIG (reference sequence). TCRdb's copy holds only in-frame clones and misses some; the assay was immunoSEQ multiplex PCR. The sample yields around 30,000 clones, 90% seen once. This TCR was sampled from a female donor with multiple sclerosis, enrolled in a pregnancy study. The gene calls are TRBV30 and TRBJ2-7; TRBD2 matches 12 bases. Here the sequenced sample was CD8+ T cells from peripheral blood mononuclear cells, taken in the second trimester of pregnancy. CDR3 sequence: CAWSILAGGEAEQYF. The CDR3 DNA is TGTGCCTGGAGTATCCTAGCGGGAGGGGAAGCCGAGCAGTACTTC.